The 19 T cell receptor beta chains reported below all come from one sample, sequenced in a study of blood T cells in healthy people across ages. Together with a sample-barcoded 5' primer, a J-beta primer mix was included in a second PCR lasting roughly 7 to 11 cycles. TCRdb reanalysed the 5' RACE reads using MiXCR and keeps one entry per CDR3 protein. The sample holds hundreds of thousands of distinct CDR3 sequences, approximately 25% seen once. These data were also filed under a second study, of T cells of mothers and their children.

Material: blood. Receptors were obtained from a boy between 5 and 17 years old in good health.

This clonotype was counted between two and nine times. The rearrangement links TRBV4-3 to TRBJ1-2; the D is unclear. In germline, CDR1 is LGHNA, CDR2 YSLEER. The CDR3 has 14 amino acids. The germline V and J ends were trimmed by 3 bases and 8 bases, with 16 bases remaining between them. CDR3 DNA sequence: TGCGCCAGCAGCCAGGAAGGGTCTCTCGACGGCTACACCTTC. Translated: CASSQEGSLDGYTF.

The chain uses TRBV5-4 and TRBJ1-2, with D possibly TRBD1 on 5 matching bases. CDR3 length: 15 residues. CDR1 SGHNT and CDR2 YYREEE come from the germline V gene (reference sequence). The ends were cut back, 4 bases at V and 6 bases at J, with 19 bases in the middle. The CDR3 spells CASSPGGGRGHGYTF. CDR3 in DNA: TGTGCCAGCAGCCCTGGGGGGGGTAGGGGCCATGGCTACACCTTC.

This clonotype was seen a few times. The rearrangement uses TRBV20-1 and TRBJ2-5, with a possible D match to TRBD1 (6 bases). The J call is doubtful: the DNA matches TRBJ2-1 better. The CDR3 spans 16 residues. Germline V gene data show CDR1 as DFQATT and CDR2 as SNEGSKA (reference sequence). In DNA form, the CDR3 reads TGCAGTGCTATACCCCTGGCAGGGGAATGGAGGAATGAGCAGTTCTTC. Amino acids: CSAIPLAGEWRNEQFF.

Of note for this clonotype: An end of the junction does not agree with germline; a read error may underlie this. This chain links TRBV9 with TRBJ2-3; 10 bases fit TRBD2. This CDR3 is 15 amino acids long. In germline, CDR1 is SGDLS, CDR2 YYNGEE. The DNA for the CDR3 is TGTGCCAACAGCGTACGGCTAGCGGGAGCGGATACGCAGTATTTT. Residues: CANSVRLAGADTQYF.

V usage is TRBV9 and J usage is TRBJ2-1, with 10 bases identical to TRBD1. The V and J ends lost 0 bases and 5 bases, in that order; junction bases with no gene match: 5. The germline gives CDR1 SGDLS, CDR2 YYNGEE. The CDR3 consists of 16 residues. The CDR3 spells CASSVGGQGRHNEQFF. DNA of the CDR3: TGTGCCAGCAGCGTAGGGGGACAGGGGAGGCACAATGAGCAGTTCTTC.

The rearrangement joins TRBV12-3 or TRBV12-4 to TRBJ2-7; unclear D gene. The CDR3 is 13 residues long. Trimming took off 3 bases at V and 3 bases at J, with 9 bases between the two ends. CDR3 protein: CASSFGRNYEQYF. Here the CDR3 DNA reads TGTGCCAGCAGTTTTGGTCGAAACTACGAGCAGTACTTC.

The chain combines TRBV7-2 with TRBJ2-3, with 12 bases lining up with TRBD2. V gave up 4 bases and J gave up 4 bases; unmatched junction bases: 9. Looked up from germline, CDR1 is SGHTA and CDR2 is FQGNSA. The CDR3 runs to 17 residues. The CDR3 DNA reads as TGTGCCAGCAGCTCTTGGACTAGCGGGATGGGGGCAGATACGCAGTATTTT. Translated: CASSSWTSGMGADTQYF.

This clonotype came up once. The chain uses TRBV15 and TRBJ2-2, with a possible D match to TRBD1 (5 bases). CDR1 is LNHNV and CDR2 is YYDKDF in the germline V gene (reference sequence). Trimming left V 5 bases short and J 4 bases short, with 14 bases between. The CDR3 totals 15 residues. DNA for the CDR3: TGTGCCACCAGCCGTCCCGCAGGGCGCACCGGGGAGCTGTTTTTT. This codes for CATSRPAGRTGELFF.

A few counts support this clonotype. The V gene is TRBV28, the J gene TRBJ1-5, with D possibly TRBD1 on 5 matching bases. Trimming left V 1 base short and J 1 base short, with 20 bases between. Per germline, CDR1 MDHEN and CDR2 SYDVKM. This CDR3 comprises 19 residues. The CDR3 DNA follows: TGTGCCAGCAGTTTATTAGAGGCAGGGAGGAGCGCGAGCAATCAGCCCCAGCATTTT. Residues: CASSLLEAGRSASNQPQHF.

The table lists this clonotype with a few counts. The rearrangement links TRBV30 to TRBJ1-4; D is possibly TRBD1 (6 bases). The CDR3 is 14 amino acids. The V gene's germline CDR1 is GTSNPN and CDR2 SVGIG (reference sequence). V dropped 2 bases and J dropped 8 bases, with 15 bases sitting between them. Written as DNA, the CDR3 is TGTGCCTGGAGTTCGTGGGGGGCTTACGAAAAACTGTTTTTT. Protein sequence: CAWSSWGAYEKLFF.

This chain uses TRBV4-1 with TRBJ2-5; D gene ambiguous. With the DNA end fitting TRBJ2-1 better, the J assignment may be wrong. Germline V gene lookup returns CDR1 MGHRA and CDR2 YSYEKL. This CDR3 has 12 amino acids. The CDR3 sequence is CASSQDPWKQFF. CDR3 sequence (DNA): TGCGCCAGCAGCCAAGATCCCTGGAAGCAGTTCTTC.

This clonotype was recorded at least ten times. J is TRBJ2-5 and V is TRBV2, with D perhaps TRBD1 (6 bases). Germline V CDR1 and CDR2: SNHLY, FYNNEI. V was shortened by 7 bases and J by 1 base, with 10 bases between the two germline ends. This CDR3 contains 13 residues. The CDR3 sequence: CASNRALQETQYF. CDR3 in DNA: TGTGCCAGCAACAGGGCTCTCCAAGAGACCCAGTACTTC.

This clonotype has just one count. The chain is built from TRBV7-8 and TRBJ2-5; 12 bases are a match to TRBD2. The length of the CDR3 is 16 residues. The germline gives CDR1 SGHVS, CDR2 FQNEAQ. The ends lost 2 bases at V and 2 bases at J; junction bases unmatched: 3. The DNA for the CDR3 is TGTGCCAGCAGCTTAAACCTAGCGGGGGGGCAAGAGACCCAGTACTTC. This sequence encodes CASSLNLAGGQETQYF. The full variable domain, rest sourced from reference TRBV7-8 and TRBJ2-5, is GAGVSQSPRYKVAKRGQDVALRCDPISGHVSLFWYQQALGQGPEFLTYFQNEAQLDKSGLPSDRFFAERPEGSVSTLKIQRTQQEDSAVYLCASSLNLAGGQETQYFGPGTRLLVL.

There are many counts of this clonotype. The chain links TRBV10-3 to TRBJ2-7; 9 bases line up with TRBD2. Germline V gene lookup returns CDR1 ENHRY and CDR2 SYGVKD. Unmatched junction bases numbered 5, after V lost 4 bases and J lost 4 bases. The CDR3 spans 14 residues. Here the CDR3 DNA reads TGTGCCATCAGTGGGCTAGCGGGGATGTACGAGCAGTACTTC. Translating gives CAISGLAGMYEQYF.

CDR3 bases: TGTGCCAGCAGAGACAGCGGCTACTCCTACGAGCAGTACTTC. As protein: CASRDSGYSYEQYF. The chain recombines TRBV7-2 with TRBJ2-7; D is possibly TRBD1 or TRBD2 (5 bases each). Trimming took off 6 bases at V and 0 bases at J, with 12 bases between the two ends. Germline loops: CDR1 SGHTA, CDR2 FQGNSA. The CDR3 runs to 14 residues.

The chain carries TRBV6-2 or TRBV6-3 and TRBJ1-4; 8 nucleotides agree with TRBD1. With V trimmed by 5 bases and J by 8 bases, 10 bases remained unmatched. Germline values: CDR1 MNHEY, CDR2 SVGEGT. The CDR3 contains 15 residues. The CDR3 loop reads CASSDPGTGSEKLFF. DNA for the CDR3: TGTGCCAGCAGTGACCCCGGGACAGGATCCGAAAAACTGTTTTTT.

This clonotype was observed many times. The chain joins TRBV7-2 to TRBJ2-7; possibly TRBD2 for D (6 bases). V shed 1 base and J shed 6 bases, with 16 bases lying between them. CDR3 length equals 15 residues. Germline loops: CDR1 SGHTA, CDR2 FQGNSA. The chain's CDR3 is CASSLESAGTGEQYF. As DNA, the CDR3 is TGTGCCAGCAGCTTAGAGTCCGCGGGAACGGGCGAGCAGTACTTC.

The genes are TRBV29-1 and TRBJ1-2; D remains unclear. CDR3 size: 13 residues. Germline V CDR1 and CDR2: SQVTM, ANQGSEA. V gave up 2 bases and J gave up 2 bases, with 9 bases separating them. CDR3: CSVEQPLNYGYTF. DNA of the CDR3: TGCAGCGTTGAACAACCGCTCAACTATGGCTACACCTTC.

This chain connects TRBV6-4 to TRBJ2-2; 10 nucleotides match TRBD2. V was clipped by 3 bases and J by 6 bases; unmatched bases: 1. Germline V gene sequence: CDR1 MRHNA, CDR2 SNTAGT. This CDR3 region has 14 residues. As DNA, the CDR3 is TGTGCCAGCAGTGATCTAGCGGGAGCCGGGGAGCTGTTTTTT. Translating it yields CASSDLAGAGELFF.